This is a list of T cell receptor beta chains from one sample in a study of blood T cells in healthy people across ages. TCRdb used MiXCR to reprocess the 5' RACE reads, holding one entry per CDR3 protein. The sample holds 1.5 million to 2 million distinct CDR3 sequences, 30% to 35% seen once. The sequencing sample was made of blood. These receptors were collected from a woman in her twenties or thirties in good health. CDR3s include the opening cysteine and the closing phenylalanine or tryptophan. D genes are given only for firm matches. Part of the rows lack a size; the others show once, few, many or a class for expanded clones.

CDR3 protein	CDR3 DNA	V gene	J gene	clone size	D gene
CADSPGSPGNEQFF	TGTGCCGACAGCCCGGGGAGCCCCGGCAATGAGCAGTTCTTC	TRBV7-3	TRBJ2-1	.	.
CASSEGRDTQYF	TGTGCCAGCTCCGAGGGGAGAGATACGCAGTATTTT	TRBV6-5	TRBJ2-3	few	.
CASSLAVTSGNEQYF	TGTGCCAGCAGCTTAGCAGTGACTAGCGGGAACGAGCAGTACTTC	TRBV7-2	TRBJ2-7	few	TRBD2
CASSSHHSGQGANEQFF	TGTGCCAGCAGCTCACACCACTCGGGACAGGGGGCAAATGAGCAGTTCTTC	TRBV7-3	TRBJ2-1	few	TRBD1
CSATISRGITEAFF	TGCAGTGCTACTATTTCCAGGGGGATCACTGAAGCTTTCTTT	TRBV20-1	TRBJ1-1	.	TRBD1
CASSSETSGGPFRTQYF	TGTGCCAGCAGCTCCGAGACTAGCGGGGGCCCTTTCCGTACGCAGTATTTT	TRBV7-2	TRBJ2-3	.	TRBD2
CASSQGQGRYTGELFF	TGTGCCAGCAGCCAAGGACAGGGAAGGTACACCGGGGAGCTGTTTTTT	TRBV3-1	TRBJ2-2	.	TRBD1
CASSGRDRANTEAFF	TGTGCCAGCAGCGGACGGGACAGGGCGAACACTGAAGCTTTCTTT	TRBV9	TRBJ1-1	.	TRBD1
CASSLRASGRIGEQYF	TGTGCCAGCAGTTTAAGGGCTAGCGGGAGAATCGGCGAGCAGTACTTC	TRBV27	TRBJ2-7	few	TRBD2
CASISGRAGLHEQYF	TGTGCCAGCATTAGCGGGAGGGCCGGCTTGCACGAGCAGTACTTC	TRBV2	TRBJ2-7	.	TRBD2
CSATRTSGTIEQYF	TGCAGTGCCACCCGGACTAGCGGTACTATCGAGCAGTACTTC	TRBV20-1	TRBJ2-7	many	TRBD2
CASSPGGLAEAGEQYF	TGTGCCAGCAGCCCCGGGGGGTTAGCGGAAGCGGGGGAGCAGTACTTC	TRBV4-2	TRBJ2-7	few	TRBD2
CASSIGQAYMNTEAFF	TGCGCCAGCAGCATCGGACAGGCCTACATGAACACTGAAGCTTTCTTT	TRBV5-1	TRBJ1-1	.	TRBD1
CASSIKGQGNMNTEAFF	TGTGCCAGCAGCATAAAGGGACAGGGGAACATGAACACTGAAGCTTTCTTT	TRBV7-9	TRBJ1-1	.	TRBD1
CASSDSGSYEQYF	TGTGCCAGCAGTGATAGCGGTTCCTACGAGCAGTACTTC	TRBV25-1	TRBJ2-7	many	.
CASSETPGDGYTF	TGTGCCAGCAGTGAAACCCCCGGGGATGGCTACACTTTC	TRBV6-1	TRBJ1-2	.	.
CASSGGTYYGYTF	TGTGCCAGCAGTGGGGGAACGTACTATGGCTACACCTTC	TRBV2	TRBJ1-2	.	.
CASSPPGGLTEAFF	TGTGCCAGCAGTCCACCCGGGGGGCTTACTGAAGCTTTCTTT	TRBV27	TRBJ1-1	.	.
CASSLGAGGTDTQYF	TGTGCCAGCAGCTTGGGGGCTGGGGGCACAGATACGCAGTATTTT	TRBV5-1	TRBJ2-3	many	.
CSARDRLAGVNEQFF	TGCAGTGCTAGAGATCGACTAGCGGGGGTCAATGAGCAGTTCTTC	TRBV20-1	TRBJ2-1	few	TRBD2
CASSPGTNSYNEQFF	TGCGCCAGCAGCCCCGGGACCAACTCCTACAATGAGCAGTTCTTC	TRBV4-1	TRBJ2-1	few	.
CSARDGASWEQYF	TGCAGTGCTAGAGATGGGGCTTCGTGGGAGCAGTACTTC	TRBV20-1	TRBJ2-7	many	.
CATTTGLTYEQYF	TGTGCCACCACGACAGGGTTGACCTACGAGCAGTACTTC	TRBV28	TRBJ2-7	.	TRBD1
CASSTWDRGFREQYF	TGTGCCAGCAGCACCTGGGACAGAGGGTTCCGGGAGCAGTACTTC	TRBV7-9	TRBJ2-5	few	.
CASSQDATNEKLFF	TGCGCCAGCAGCCAAGATGCAACTAATGAAAAACTGTTTTTT	TRBV4-1	TRBJ1-4	.	.
CASSLTLLAALGETQYF	TGTGCCAGCAGTTTAACGTTACTAGCGGCACTCGGGGAGACCCAGTACTTC	TRBV6-5	TRBJ2-5	.	TRBD2
CASSPERVSDTQYF	TGTGCCAGCAGTCCCGAGCGGGTCTCAGATACGCAGTATTTT	TRBV12-3/TRBV12-4	TRBJ2-3	.	.